The sequence of this T cell receptor beta chain was determined in a study of T-cell reconstitution after alpha-beta-depleted transplantation in children. Study observations and caveats: Several hundred expanded graft clones reportedly were the source of alpha-beta T cells about two months after transplant.

Remarks on this clonotype: Its antigen remains unknown.

Molecular barcoding with unique molecular identifiers was used for the TCRbeta library. Each CDR3 protein is one row after TCRdb ran MiXCR on the PCR reads. Of fewer than 250,000 distinct CDR3 sequences detected, under 9.5% appear once; the ten largest clones hold almost 6.5%. The sequenced sample was PBMCs, mostly from graft donor cells, obtained 180 days after TCRalphabeta/CD19-depleted stem cell transplant. The sequence came from a male patient between 5 and 17 years old who had a stem cell transplant for acute lymphoblastic leukemia, so the T cells may come from the graft donor.

CDR3 DNA: TGTGCCAGCAGGCAGGGACGGAGCTCCTACGAGCAGTACTTC. Its protein product is CASRQGRSSYEQYF. The gene calls are TRBV6-1 and TRBJ2-7, with D possibly called TRBD1 or TRBD2 (5 bases each). The V end was cut by 6 bases, the J end by 0 bases, with 12 bases between. Per germline, CDR1 MNHNS and CDR2 SASEGT. The length of the CDR3 is 14 residues.